Presented here are 26 T cell receptor beta chains from one specimen sequenced in a study of CD8 T cells in Susac syndrome. With random hexamers, 0.5 to 1 ug RNA was reverse transcribed. TCRdb processed the immunoSEQ multiplex PCR reads anew with MiXCR; each CDR3 protein has one entry. The table lists about 120,000 distinct CDR3 sequences, roughly 94% of them singletons, with about 0.29% in the top ten. The specimen was CD8+ T cells from PBMCs. These receptors came from a human donor with Susac syndrome.

The V and J genes are TRBV5-1 and TRBJ2-1; 9 bases map to TRBD1. This CDR3 is 15 amino acids long. V shed 4 bases, J shed 7 bases, and the junction held 9 bases outside the gene matches. Germline assignment: CDR1 SGHRS and CDR2 YFSETQ. The CDR3 nucleotides are TGCGCCAGCAGCCTTCGGGACAGGGAGACGAATGAGCAGTTCTTC. Amino acid sequence: CASSLRDRETNEQFF.

V is TRBV12-3 or TRBV12-4 and J is TRBJ2-1; perhaps D is TRBD1 or TRBD2 (6 bases each). The CDR3 spans 14 residues. V dropped 7 bases and J dropped 2 bases, with 12 bases sitting between them. CDR3 sequence reads: CASNPGAAYNEQFF. DNA for the CDR3: TGTGCCAGCAACCCGGGGGCGGCCTACAATGAGCAGTTCTTC.

The chain carries TRBV2 and TRBJ2-5; weak D call: TRBD1 (6 bases). Trimming pared 3 bases from V and 1 base from J, leaving 9 bases between. Germline values: CDR1 SNHLY, CDR2 FYNNEI. The CDR3 has 14 residues. The CDR3 protein is CASSDEDSQETQYF. The CDR3 DNA reads TGTGCCAGCAGTGACGAGGACAGCCAAGAGACCCAGTACTTC. The full variable domain, with the rest looked up from reference TRBV2 and TRBJ2-5, is EPEVTQTPSHQVTQMGQEVILRCVPISNHLYFYWYRQILGQKVEFLVSFYNNEISEKSEIFDDQFSVERPDGSNFTLKIRSTKLEDSAMYFCASSDEDSQETQYFGPGTRLLVL.

This chain connects TRBV20-1 to TRBJ2-5, with no clear D. Germline loops: CDR1 DFQATT, CDR2 SNEGSKA (reference sequence). Trimming cost V 7 bases and J 2 bases, with 8 bases left between them. The CDR3 contains 11 residues. CDR3 in amino acids: CSGLGQETQYF. The DNA for the CDR3 is TGCAGTGGACTCGGACAAGAGACCCAGTACTTC.

The gene calls are TRBV7-6 and TRBJ2-7; D is unclear. The V gene's germline CDR1 is SGHVS and CDR2 FNYEAQ. Between the trimmed V and J ends, which lost 5 bases and 6 bases, there was a span of 11 bases. This CDR3 is 12 amino acids long. CDR3 DNA sequence: TGTGCCAGCAGCCCCCCGTTAGCCGAGCAGTACTTC. It yields the protein CASSPPLAEQYF.

The rearrangement joins TRBV5-6 to TRBJ2-5, with 9 bases matching TRBD2. Germline V gives CDR1 SGHDT, CDR2 YYEEEE. The CDR3 runs to 13 residues. Germline trimming cut 3 bases from V and 3 bases from J; bases unmatched to any gene: 0. CDR3 bases: TGTGCCAGCAGCTGGACTAGCGAAGAGACCCAGTACTTC. This codes for CASSWTSEETQYF.

The chain couples TRBV25-1 to TRBJ2-3; 8 bases agree with TRBD2. Germline lookup yields CDR1 MGHDK and CDR2 SYGVNS. The CDR3 covers 17 residues. V was clipped by 3 bases and J by 3 bases; unmatched bases: 11. The CDR3: CASSEDGAGGQTDTQYF. In nucleotides, the CDR3 is TGTGCCAGCAGTGAGGATGGGGCGGGGGGCCAAACAGATACGCAGTATTTT. The full variable domain, rest sourced from reference TRBV25-1 and TRBJ2-3, is EADIYQTPRYLVIGTGKKITLECSQTMGHDKMYWYQQDPGMELHLIHYSYGVNSTEKGDLSSESTVSRIRTEHFPLTLESARPSHTSQYLCASSEDGAGGQTDTQYFGPGTRLTVL.

The chain links TRBV20-1 to TRBJ1-6, with D possibly matching TRBD1 (6 bases). Germline V gene lookup returns CDR1 DFQATT and CDR2 SNEGSKA (reference sequence). V was clipped by 1 base and J by 5 bases, with 15 bases between them. This CDR3 comprises 16 residues. Written as DNA, the CDR3 is TGCAGTGCTAGAGGGGGGGCACCGACCAATAATTCACCCCTCCACTTT. It codes for CSARGGAPTNNSPLHF.

CDR3 nucleotide sequence: TGTGCCAGCAGTTTGGGTGACACCACGGGGGAGCTGTTTTTT. Its protein product is CASSLGDTTGELFF. This chain joins TRBV27 and TRBJ2-2; D uncertain. The CDR3 sequence is 14 residues long. Looked up from germline, CDR1 is MNHEY and CDR2 is SMNVEV (reference sequence). V lost 3 bases and J 8 bases, leaving 13 bases between the germline ends.

This clonotype appeared once. The V call is TRBV5-4, the J call TRBJ2-7; 7 nucleotides match TRBD1. The CDR3 runs 14 residues. Germline CDR1 reads SGHNT; CDR2 reads YYREEE (reference sequence). V gave up 2 bases and J gave up 2 bases; unmatched junction bases: 4. CDR3 loop: CASSFQGVTYEQYF. The CDR3 nucleotides read TGTGCCAGCAGCTTCCAGGGGGTAACCTACGAGCAGTACTTC.

The gene calls are TRBV11-3 and TRBJ2-1, with D tentatively TRBD1 (7 bases). The V gene lost 4 bases and the J gene lost 4 bases, with 11 bases spanning the gap. The CDR3 covers 14 residues. The V gene's germline CDR1 is SGHNT and CDR2 YENEEA. DNA for the CDR3: TGTGCCAGCAGCTCCAGGGGGGCATACAATGAGCAGTTCTTC. Amino acids: CASSSRGAYNEQFF. Combining the CDR3 with reference TRBV11-3 and TRBJ2-1 gives the whole variable domain EAGVVQSPRYKIIEKKQPVAFWCNPISGHNTLYWYLQNLGQGPELLIRYENEEAVDDSQLPKDRFSAERLKGVDSTLKIQPAELGDSAVYLCASSSRGAYNEQFFGPGTRLTVL.

The chain links TRBV4-3 to TRBJ2-2; D is tentatively TRBD1 or TRBD2 (5 bases each). The CDR3 spans 17 residues. V was shortened by 2 bases and J by 1 base, with 14 bases between the two germline ends. Germline V gene lookup returns CDR1 LGHNA and CDR2 YSLEER. The CDR3 DNA reads TGCGCCAGCAGCCAAAGGTGGGGAGACAGGAACACCGGGGAGCTGTTTTTT. Amino acids: CASSQRWGDRNTGELFF.

CDR3 in DNA: TGTGCCAGCAGCGTACTAAACTGGGGGACCCAGTACTTC. This sequence encodes CASSVLNWGTQYF. The genes are TRBV9 and TRBJ2-5; D is unclear. With 1 base removed from V and 7 bases from J, the gap between germline ends came to 11 bases. This CDR3 spans 13 amino acids. Germline V gives CDR1 SGDLS, CDR2 YYNGEE. Full variable domain (remainder filled in from reference TRBV9 and TRBJ2-5): DSGVTQTPKHLITATGQRVTLRCSPRSGDLSVYWYQQSLDQGLQFLIQYYNGEERAKGNILERFSAQQFPDLHSELNLSSLELGDSALYFCASSVLNWGTQYFGPGTRLLVL.

The chain couples TRBV6-6 to TRBJ2-1, with 10 bases matching TRBD2. This CDR3 has 15 amino acids. Unmatched junction bases numbered 8, after V lost 6 bases and J lost 6 bases. Germline CDR1 reads MNHNY; CDR2 reads SVGAGI (reference sequence). In nucleotides, the CDR3 is TGTGCCAGCAGCCGCTCTAGCGGGGGTAGCAATGAGCAGTTCTTC. Protein: CASSRSSGGSNEQFF.

The V call is TRBV12-3 or TRBV12-4, the J call TRBJ2-3; 12 nucleotides align to TRBD2. The CDR3 is made up of 20 amino acids. The junction had 13 bases not matched to a gene; V was cut back by 3 bases and J by 0 bases. The CDR3 here is CASSFPLRLAGASSTDTQYF. CDR3 sequence (DNA): TGTGCCAGCAGTTTCCCACTCCGACTAGCGGGGGCCTCTAGCACAGATACGCAGTATTTT.

V and J are TRBV20-1 and TRBJ1-1; D is uncertain. This CDR3 has 13 residues. Germline V lookup: CDR1 DFQATT, CDR2 SNEGSKA (reference sequence). Trimming removed 6 bases at V and 0 bases at J, with 11 bases between. CDR3 region: CSAKDTLNTEAFF. The DNA for the CDR3 is TGCAGTGCCAAAGACACCTTGAACACTGAAGCTTTCTTT.

The chain couples TRBV11-2 to TRBJ2-7; no definite D call. This CDR3 region has 12 residues. Germline CDR1 SGHAT, CDR2 FQNNGV. Trimming pared 5 bases from V and 5 bases from J, leaving 10 bases between. CDR3 DNA: TGTGCCAGCAGCCCCCTAGGCCACGAGCAGTACTTC. Its translation is CASSPLGHEQYF. The variable domain in full, completed from reference TRBV11-2 and TRBJ2-7, reads EAGVAQSPRYKIIEKRQSVAFWCNPISGHATLYWYQQILGQGPKLLIQFQNNGVVDDSQLPKDRFSAERLKGVDSTLKIQPAKLEDSAVYLCASSPLGHEQYFGPGTRLTVT.

CDR3 DNA sequence: TGTGCCAGCAGCTTAGTGCCCGATAGCAATCAGCCCCAGCATTTT. Protein: CASSLVPDSNQPQHF. The chain is built from TRBV7-8 and TRBJ1-5; D is ambiguous. This CDR3 is built from 15 residues. V was trimmed by 1 base and J by 0 bases, leaving 7 bases between them. Per germline, CDR1 SGHVS and CDR2 FQNEAQ. The full variable domain, with the rest looked up from reference TRBV7-8 and TRBJ1-5, is GAGVSQSPRYKVAKRGQDVALRCDPISGHVSLFWYQQALGQGPEFLTYFQNEAQLDKSGLPSDRFFAERPEGSVSTLKIQRTQQEDSAVYLCASSLVPDSNQPQHFGDGTRLSIL.

This chain joins TRBV7-8 and TRBJ1-1, with 8 bases matching TRBD1. The length of the CDR3 is 15 residues. With V trimmed by 8 bases and J by 4 bases, 12 bases remained unmatched. Germline CDR1 reads SGHVS; CDR2 reads FQNEAQ. The CDR3 DNA sequence: TGTGCCAGCGCGGCGACAGGGGATTGGCGCACTGAAGCTTTCTTT. Translating gives CASAATGDWRTEAFF. Full variable domain (missing parts from reference TRBV7-8 and TRBJ1-1): GAGVSQSPRYKVAKRGQDVALRCDPISGHVSLFWYQQALGQGPEFLTYFQNEAQLDKSGLPSDRFFAERPEGSVSTLKIQRTQQEDSAVYLCASAATGDWRTEAFFGQGTRLTVV.

This clonotype was picked up one time. V gene TRBV5-1 combines with J gene TRBJ1-2; D may be TRBD1 (5 bases). Between the trimmed V and J ends, which lost 4 bases and 7 bases, there was a span of 17 bases. CDR3 size: 14 residues. Germline-derived CDR1 and CDR2 are SGHRS and YFSETQ. The CDR3 DNA reads TGCGCCAGCAGCGGACCCGGGACCGGGACTGGCTACACCTTC. Translating gives CASSGPGTGTGYTF.

This chain joins TRBV4-1 and TRBJ2-7; weak D call: TRBD1 (6 bases). Germline-derived CDR1 and CDR2 are MGHRA and YSYEKL. This CDR3 comprises 16 residues. Trimming removed 0 bases from V and 1 base from J, with 13 bases in between. DNA for the CDR3: TGCGCCAGCAGCCAAGAGCCAGGGGCGGTTTCCTACGAGCAGTACTTC. Its protein product is CASSQEPGAVSYEQYF.

This chain connects TRBV18 to TRBJ1-5; 10 bases align to TRBD1. The CDR3 has 16 residues. Trimming cost V 2 bases and J 7 bases; bases outside gene matches: 8. Germline V gene data show CDR1 as KGHSH and CDR2 as LQKENI. The CDR3 region is CASSPKEDRGGQPQHF. In DNA form, the CDR3 reads TGTGCCAGCTCACCAAAAGAGGACAGGGGGGGCCAGCCCCAGCATTTT.

The CDR3 sequence: CASSQEAAGVETQYF. The CDR3 region has the DNA TGTGCCAGCAGCCAAGAAGCAGCGGGGGTAGAGACCCAGTACTTC. V is TRBV4-2 and J is TRBJ2-5; 8 bases map to TRBD2. This CDR3 has 15 amino acids. J was trimmed by 4 bases and V by 0 bases; bases with no gene match: 4. Germline-derived CDR1 and CDR2 are LGHNA and YNFKEQ.

V and J are TRBV6-5 and TRBJ2-5, with a tentative D call TRBD2 (5 bases). The germline CDR1 and CDR2 sequences are MNHEY and SVGAGI. V gave up 2 bases and J gave up 4 bases, with 11 bases separating them. The CDR3 contains 14 residues. CDR3 in amino acids: CASSYGLAGETQYF. The CDR3 DNA follows: TGTGCCAGCAGTTACGGGCTAGCCGGAGAGACCCAGTACTTC.

The chain combines TRBV4-3 with TRBJ1-1; D remains unclear. Germline V gene data show CDR1 as LGHNA and CDR2 as YSLEER. The CDR3 runs 16 residues. V was shortened by 0 bases and J by 3 bases, with 14 bases between the two germline ends. CDR3 nucleotide sequence: TGCGCCAGCAGCCAAGACAGTGAAGGGAGGGACACTGAAGCTTTCTTT. Translating it yields CASSQDSEGRDTEAFF.

J is TRBJ2-3 and V is TRBV27; D remains unclear. There are 15 residues in the CDR3. Germline V gene data show CDR1 as MNHEY and CDR2 as SMNVEV (reference sequence). V lost 3 bases and J 1 base, leaving 11 bases between the germline ends. The CDR3 loop reads CASSFLSRGTDTQYF. The CDR3 coding sequence is TGTGCCAGCAGTTTCCTGTCTAGGGGCACAGATACGCAGTATTTT.